The rows below give T cell receptor beta chains drawn from one sample of a study of blood T cell repertoires in COVID-19. Some clones are missing from TCRdb's copy, which holds only in-frame ones; the method was immunoSEQ multiplex PCR. The sample lists almost 300,000 clones; roughly 86% were seen once. The material sequenced was peripheral blood. All receptors derive from a woman in her 30s with COVID-19, enrolled during active disease. Both conserved end residues are part of each CDR3. D genes are given only for firm matches. Clone size, where shown, is once, few, many, or a class for clones that have expanded.

>TRBJ2-5|TRBV4-1|TRBD2|.
CASSQGGGASKTQYF
TGCGCCAGCAGCCAAGGCGGGGGGGCCTCGAAGACCCAGTACTTC
>TRBJ1-2|TRBV5-6|TRBD1|.
CASSLLTGRSHGYTF
TGTGCCAGCAGCTTGCTGACAGGGCGTTCCCATGGCTACACCTTC
>TRBJ2-7|TRBV30|.|.
CAWSTTTGYEQYF
TGTGCCTGGAGTACCACTACAGGCTACGAGCAGTACTTC
>TRBJ1-1|TRBV5-1|.|few
CASNRGGVNTEAFF
TGCGCCAGCAACAGAGGAGGGGTGAACACTGAAGCTTTCTTT
>TRBJ1-4|TRBV15|TRBD1|.
CATSSRGLTNEKLFF
TGTGCCACCAGCAGCAGGGGGTTGACTAATGAAAAACTGTTTTTT
>TRBJ2-2|TRBV7-9|.|once
CASSLGRGLNPGGELFF
TGTGCCAGCAGCTTAGGGCGGGGGCTCAACCCCGGCGGGGAGCTGTTTTTT
>TRBJ1-1|TRBV27|.|.
CASSLVGSGAEAFF
TGTGCCAGCAGTTTGGTGGGGAGCGGGGCTGAAGCTTTCTTT
>TRBJ2-3|TRBV5-5|TRBD2|.
CASSLERGRDTDTQYF
TGTGCCAGCAGCCTAGAGCGGGGGCGGGACACAGATACGCAGTATTTT
>TRBJ1-5|TRBV10-3|TRBD1|.
CAIRIPGQGSHSGPPSVNQPQHF
TGTGCCATCAGGATACCGGGACAGGGGAGCCACTCGGGCCCGCCATCCGTTAATCAGCCCCAGCATTTT
>TRBJ2-7|TRBV6-5|TRBD1|.
CASSPDRVGEQYF
TGTGCCAGCAGCCCGGACAGGGTAGGCGAGCAGTACTTC
>TRBJ2-7|TRBV27|.|.
CATGAYEQYF
TGTGCCACCGGGGCCTACGAGCAGTACTTC
>TRBJ2-7|TRBV28|.|.
CASSGLYEQYF
TGTGCCAGCAGTGGCCTTTACGAGCAGTACTTC
>TRBJ2-7|TRBV28|.|.
CASSQGGEDYEQYF
TGTGCCAGCTCCCAAGGGGGGGAGGATTACGAGCAGTACTTC
>TRBJ1-1|TRBV5-1|TRBD1|.
CASSLGQVGNTEAFF
TGCGCCAGCAGCCTAGGACAGGTTGGGAACACTGAAGCTTTCTTT
>TRBJ2-3|TRBV5-5|TRBD2|once
CASSWTRRGGITDTQYF
TGTGCCAGCAGCTGGACCCGGCGGGGGGGCATCACAGATACGCAGTATTTT
>TRBJ2-1|TRBV7-7|TRBD1|.
CASSPDRGAYNEQFF
TGTGCCAGCAGTCCCGACAGGGGGGCCTACAATGAGCAGTTCTTC
>TRBJ2-5|TRBV9|TRBD2|.
CASSVGRGRGETQYF
TGTGCCAGCAGCGTAGGTCGGGGGAGGGGAGAGACCCAGTACTTC
>TRBJ1-4|TRBV25-1|TRBD1|.
CASSRDRGRKNEKLFF
TGTGCCAGCAGTCGGGACAGGGGGCGGAAAAATGAAAAACTGTTTTTT
>TRBJ1-5|TRBV1|.|.
CTSSPDQGFGCSNQPQHF
TGCACCAGCAGCCCGGATCAGGGGTTTGGGTGTAGCAATCAGCCCCAGCATTTT
>TRBJ2-3|TRBV19|TRBD2|.
CASSTLPGLAPDTQYF
TGTGCCAGTAGTACCCTACCGGGACTAGCGCCAGATACGCAGTATTTT
>TRBJ2-5|TRBV9|.|.
CASSTDWEETQYF
TGTGCCAGCAGCACCGACTGGGAAGAGACCCAGTACTTC
>TRBJ2-1|TRBV6-4|TRBD2|.
CASSVLAGVDNEQFF
TGTGCCAGCAGTGTCCTAGCGGGGGTAGACAATGAGCAGTTCTTC
>TRBJ1-5|TRBV19|.|.
CASSPTATQPQHF
TGTGCCAGTAGCCCGACTGCAACTCAGCCCCAGCATTTT
>TRBJ2-1|TRBV6-5|TRBD2|.
CASGSLAGYYNEQFF
TGTGCCAGCGGTTCACTAGCGGGGTACTACAATGAGCAGTTCTTC
>TRBJ1-4|TRBV4-1|.|.
CASSQAQGVGRATNEKLFF
TGCGCCAGCAGCCAGGCACAGGGAGTCGGGCGGGCAACTAATGAAAAACTGTTTTTT
>TRBJ1-5|TRBV6-1|.|.
CASSEDGVSRRGQPQHF
TGTGCCAGCAGTGAAGATGGCGTCAGCCGCAGGGGTCAGCCCCAGCATTTT
>TRBJ2-7|TRBV28|.|once
CASRQTLSSYEQYF
TGTGCCAGCAGACAAACCTTAAGCTCCTACGAGCAGTACTTC
>TRBJ1-2|TRBV7-8|.|.
CASRKGAGPSDGYTF
TGTGCCAGCAGAAAAGGGGCAGGGCCATCAGATGGCTACACCTTC
>TRBJ1-2|TRBV4-2|.|.
CASSQANRVGYTF
TGTGCCAGCAGCCAAGCCAACAGGGTCGGCTACACCTTC
>TRBJ2-5|TRBV10-1|.|.
CASSESLGETQYF
TGCGCCAGCAGTGAGTCTCTCGGGGAGACCCAGTACTTC
>TRBJ1-5|TRBV19|TRBD1|once
CASSPTGLSNQPQHF
TGTGCCAGTAGCCCGACAGGGTTAAGCAATCAGCCCCAGCATTTT
>TRBJ2-7|TRBV29-1|.|.
CSVEEIRGSNYEQYF
TGCAGCGTTGAAGAAATAAGGGGATCCAACTACGAGCAGTACTTC
>TRBJ1-2|TRBV6-5|.|.
CASKAGPYGYTF
TGTGCCTCTAAAGCAGGGCCCTATGGCTACACCTTC
>TRBJ1-1|TRBV7-6|.|.
CASSLEVLGALGNTEAFF
TGTGCCAGCAGCTTAGAAGTCCTAGGGGCCCTGGGGAACACTGAAGCTTTCTTT
>TRBJ2-5|TRBV4-1|TRBD2|once
CASSQTSGGQETQYF
TGCGCCAGCAGCCAAACTAGCGGGGGTCAAGAGACCCAGTACTTC
>TRBJ1-6|TRBV28|.|.
CASSLLASSYNSPLHF
TGTGCCAGCAGTTTGTTGGCTAGCTCCTATAATTCACCCCTCCACTTT
>TRBJ2-3|TRBV2|.|few
CAGSTGDTQYF
TGTGCCGGAAGTACGGGGGATACGCAGTATTTT
>TRBJ2-5|TRBV2|.|.
CASSEVGGETQYF
TGTGCCAGCAGTGAGGTCGGTGGAGAGACCCAGTACTTC
>TRBJ1-5|TRBV2|.|once
CASTGGNQPQHF
TGTGCCAGCACGGGGGGCAATCAGCCCCAGCATTTT
>TRBJ1-4|TRBV27|TRBD1|.
CASSFLQGGEKLFF
TGTGCCAGCAGTTTCCTACAGGGGGGTGAAAAACTGTTTTTT
>TRBJ2-3|TRBV9|.|.
CASSVRLATDTQYF
TGTGCCAGCAGCGTCCGATTAGCCACAGATACGCAGTATTTT